A single sample gave rise to the 29 T cell receptor beta chains below, sequenced in a study of T cell clonality in common variable immunodeficiency. Points from the study as a whole: Common variable immunodeficiency TCR beta sequences reportedly had fewer deletions and N-nucleotide insertions.

No antigen is known for these receptors. Method: immunoSEQ multiplex PCR; TCRdb's copy keeps in-frame clones and lacks some. This sample's clone table lists some 15,000 clones. The sample consisted of peripheral blood mononuclear cells. The receptors shown here come from a human donor with common variable immunodeficiency.

A note on this clone: Coverage ceases 3 residues before the CDR3 finishes, and the germline J gene fills in the end. V is TRBV18 and J is TRBJ1-3; 7 bases are shared with TRBD1. Per the germline V gene, CDR1 is KGHSH and CDR2 is LQKENI. This CDR3 is 18 amino acids long. The V and J ends lost 3 bases and 1 base, in that order; junction bases with no gene match: 12. The CDR3 loop reads CASSPVLTGQGSGNTIYF. The covered CDR3 bases are TGTGCCAGCTCACCCGTTCTGACAGGGCAAGGATCTGGAAACACC.

To note about this clone: The read is 3 residues too short to cover the CDR3 end, so that end is filled in from the germline J gene. The genes are TRBV5-5 and TRBJ1-4, with 9 bases fitting TRBD1. The CDR3 length is 15 residues. The V gene end was trimmed by 4 bases and the J gene end by 5 bases; junction bases not matched to a gene: 6. In germline, CDR1 is SGHKS, CDR2 YYEKEE (reference sequence). This chain's CDR3 is CASSPGTGRNEKLFF. The sequenced part of the CDR3 DNA is TGTGCCAGCAGCCCAGGGACAGGGAGGAATGAAAAA.

As to this clone: The read ends 3 residues early relative to the CDR3; the germline J gene fills the gap. This rearrangement joins TRBV20-1 to TRBJ2-7; 9 bases agree with TRBD1. The germline V gene encodes CDR1 DFQATT and CDR2 SNEGSKA (reference sequence). V lost 6 bases to trimming and J lost 6 bases; unmatched junction nucleotides: 6. This CDR3 region has 12 residues. The part of the CDR3 DNA that was read is TGCAGTGCCGGGACAGGGATAGGCGAG. Translated: CSAGTGIGE. The CDR3 in its entirety is CSAGTGIGEQYF.

As for this clone: Read data end 3 residues before the CDR3 end; the end is taken from the germline J gene. This sequence joins TRBV18 and TRBJ2-3; D is uncertain. CDR3 size: 13 residues. Germline V gene data show CDR1 as KGHSH and CDR2 as LQKENI. The V gene lost 4 bases and the J gene lost 1 base, with 6 bases spanning the gap. CDR3 loop: CASSLPGTDTQYF. The CDR3 bases that were read are TGTGCCAGCTCACTCCCCGGCACAGATACG.

This clone is deemed medium-sized (0.01 to 0.1%) by its frequency. The sequence runs out 3 residues before the end of the CDR3; the remainder is reconstructed from the germline J gene. The genes are TRBV7-9 and TRBJ2-3, with no clear D. The CDR3 totals 11 residues. Looked up from germline, CDR1 is SEHNR and CDR2 is FQNEAQ (reference sequence). Trimming stripped 6 bases from V and 6 bases from J, with 7 bases between. The DNA read from the CDR3 is TGTGCCAGCAGTGTAGATGATACG. This sequence encodes CASSVDDT. The entire CDR3 protein reads CASSVDDTQYF.

Comments on this clone: The read ends 3 residues shy of where the CDR3 ends; the end is completed using the germline J gene. The rearrangement uses TRBV7-9 and TRBJ1-1; weak D call: TRBD1 (5 bases). The germline gives CDR1 SEHNR, CDR2 FQNEAQ (reference sequence). V dropped 5 bases and J dropped 4 bases, with 11 bases sitting between them. The CDR3 contains 13 residues. Incomplete CDR3 DNA: TGTGCCAGCAGCCCCGTGGGGGGCACTGAA. As protein: CASSPVGGTE. The complete CDR3 reads CASSPVGGTEAFF. The whole variable domain, filled in from reference TRBV7-9 and TRBJ1-1, reads DTGVSQNPRHKITKRGQNVTFRCDPISEHNRLYWYRQTLGQGPEFLTYFQNEAQLEKSRLLSDRFSAERPKGSFSTLEIQRTEQGDSAMYLCASSPVGGTEAFFGQGTRLTVV.

In terms of frequency, this clone is medium-sized (0.01 to 0.1%). One end of the junction does not line up with germline, which may come from a read error. Read data end 3 residues before the CDR3 end; the end is taken from the germline J gene. This chain links TRBV20-1 with TRBJ2-2; 7 bases line up with TRBD2. The CDR3 runs 15 residues. CDR1 and CDR2 from the germline V gene are DFQATT and SNEGSKA (reference sequence). CDR3 bases read: TGCAATGCTAGAGATATCGCGGGAGACACCGGGGAG. It translates to CNARDIAGDTGE. The whole CDR3 protein reads CNARDIAGDTGELFF.

On this clone itself: Read coverage stops 3 residues before the CDR3 terminus; the germline J gene supplies the remainder. V usage is TRBV7-9 and J usage is TRBJ2-3; D not certain. The CDR3 extends over 12 amino acids. The V gene lost 5 bases and the J gene lost 6 bases, with 9 bases spanning the gap. Germline values: CDR1 SEHNR, CDR2 FQNEAQ (reference sequence). CDR3 protein: CASSPPVDTQYF. CDR3 DNA, as far as it was read: TGTGCCAGCAGCCCCCCAGTGGATACG.

Points on this clone: With the read ending 3 residues before the CDR3 end, the germline J gene is used to fill in that end. V and J are TRBV7-9 and TRBJ1-1; 7 bases are shared with TRBD1. CDR1 and CDR2 (germline): SEHNR, FQNEAQ (reference sequence). This CDR3 has 13 amino acids. The CDR3 sequence: CASSLEQGIEAFF. The CDR3 bases that were read are TGTGCCAGCAGCTTGGAACAGGGGATCGAA.

To note about this clone: The read finishes 3 residues shy of the CDR3 end, and the germline J gene is used to complete it. The chain is built from TRBV7-9 and TRBJ2-7; 7 bases align to TRBD1. Germline CDR1 and CDR2: SEHNR and FQNEAQ (reference sequence). This CDR3 has 15 amino acids. V was pared by 5 bases and J by 6 bases, with 13 bases of the junction left unmatched. CDR3 amino acids: CASSPPAGTAGEQYF. The CDR3 DNA, read in part, is TGTGCCAGCAGCCCCCCGGCCGGGACAGCCGGCGAG. The full variable domain, in which reference TRBV7-9 and TRBJ2-7 provide the parts outside the CDR3, is DTGVSQNPRHKITKRGQNVTFRCDPISEHNRLYWYRQTLGQGPEFLTYFQNEAQLEKSRLLSDRFSAERPKGSFSTLEIQRTEQGDSAMYLCASSPPAGTAGEQYFGPGTRLTVT.

Details on this clone: The DNA ends 3 residues before the CDR3 does, and the rest of the CDR3 is filled in from the germline J gene. The chain employs TRBV20-1 and TRBJ1-4; 8 positions match TRBD1. Germline lookup yields CDR1 DFQATT and CDR2 SNEGSKA (reference sequence). The CDR3 sequence is 13 residues long. J lost 7 bases, V lost 7 bases, and 8 bases had no gene match. The CDR3 here is CSVAGGGGEKLFF. Partial CDR3 DNA: TGCAGTGTCGCAGGGGGCGGAGGTGAAAAA.

Remarks on this clone: The read stops 3 residues short of the end of the CDR3; the missing end is completed from the germline J gene. V and J are TRBV20-1 and TRBJ1-5, with D possibly TRBD1 on 5 matching bases. Germline V lookup: CDR1 DFQATT, CDR2 SNEGSKA (reference sequence). V shed 6 bases and J shed 2 bases, with 14 bases lying between them. The CDR3 has 14 amino acids. CDR3 sequence reads: CSAQREGGNQPQHF. The sequenced CDR3 bases are TGCAGTGCCCAGAGGGAAGGGGGCAATCAGCCC.

On this clone: The read ends 3 residues shy of where the CDR3 ends; the end is completed using the germline J gene. The rearrangement links TRBV5-1 to TRBJ2-7; D gene uncertain. The V gene's germline CDR1 is SGHRS and CDR2 YFSETQ. V gave up 0 bases and J gave up 5 bases, with 6 bases separating them. CDR3 size: 12 residues. The CDR3 sequence is CASSLVQNEQYF. Partial CDR3 DNA: TGCGCCAGCAGCTTGGTACAAAACGAG.

Worth noting for this clone: Sequencing ends 3 residues short of the CDR3 end; the germline J gene provides the rest. The genes are TRBV7-8 and TRBJ1-2, with D perhaps matching TRBD1 (5 bases). This CDR3 is 13 amino acids long. Trimming shortened V by 1 base and J by 5 bases, and 8 bases separated the two germline ends. Germline V lookup: CDR1 SGHVS, CDR2 FQNEAQ. CDR3 loop: CASSLEQVYGYTF. The CDR3 DNA, read in part, is TGTGCCAGCAGCTTAGAACAGGTTTATGGC.

Worth noting for this clone: The read terminates 3 residues before the CDR3 end, so the remaining end is supplied by the germline J gene. The V and J genes are TRBV20-1 and TRBJ2-1; 7 bases are a match to TRBD2. With 0 bases clipped from V and 3 bases from J, the junction kept 11 bases outside the gene matches. This CDR3 is built from 17 residues. Germline V lookup: CDR1 DFQATT, CDR2 SNEGSKA (reference sequence). Partial CDR3 DNA: TGCAGTGCTAGAGACGGGACTAACTTAAGGGGCTACAATGAG. As protein: CSARDGTNLRGYNE. The complete CDR3 reads CSARDGTNLRGYNEQFF.

Of note for this clone: From the germline J gene comes the end of the CDR3, since the read stops 3 residues before it. The chain has TRBV7-6 and TRBJ2-1, with 13 bases identical to TRBD2. Germline V CDR1 and CDR2: SGHVS, FNYEAQ. The V and J ends lost 5 bases and 6 bases, in that order; junction bases with no gene match: 13. This CDR3 spans 18 amino acids. CDR3 protein: CASSPRLAGGQVVNEQFF. The DNA read from the CDR3 is TGTGCCAGCAGCCCTAGACTAGCGGGAGGTCAGGTTGTCAATGAG.

To note about this clone: The CDR3 extends 3 residues past the end of the read, so its final part is completed from the germline J gene. The chain joins TRBV29-1 to TRBJ1-4; 7 bases align to TRBD1. The J segment lost 3 bases and the V segment lost 5 bases, leaving 6 bases of the junction unmatched. The CDR3 consists of 14 residues. Germline loops: CDR1 SQVTM, CDR2 ANQGSEA. CDR3 bases read: TGCAGCGTTTCACCGGGACAGTCTAATGAAAAA. It specifies CSVSPGQSNEK. The whole CDR3 protein reads CSVSPGQSNEKLFF.

In the case of this clone: The read terminates 3 residues ahead of where the CDR3 ends, so the germline J gene completes it. The chain uses TRBV7-9 and TRBJ1-4; the D gene is possibly TRBD1 (5 bases). Germline CDR1 is SEHNR and CDR2 is FQNEAQ (reference sequence). Trimming took 5 bases from V and 7 from J, leaving 14 bases between them. The CDR3 has 14 residues. Here the CDR3 reads CASSQKTVLEKLFF. The sequenced CDR3 bases are TGTGCCAGCAGCCAAAAGACAGTACTTGAAAAA.

The covered CDR3 bases are TGTGCCAGCAGCTTAGCCCAGGGTGAG. Translation gives CASSLAQGE. The whole CDR3 sequence reads CASSLAQGEQFF. The chain employs TRBV7-9 and TRBJ2-1; a weak D match, TRBD1 (5 bases). The read terminates 3 residues ahead of where the CDR3 ends, so the germline J gene completes it. The CDR3 contains 12 residues. With 0 bases removed from V and 9 bases from J, the gap between germline ends came to 6 bases. CDR1 and CDR2 from the germline V gene are SEHNR and FQNEAQ (reference sequence).

A note on this clone: Sequencing ends 3 residues short of the CDR3 end; the germline J gene provides the rest. This chain links TRBV28 with TRBJ1-5; 10 bases agree with TRBD1. The CDR3 has 16 residues. The trim removed 6 bases at V and 2 bases at J, leaving 7 bases unmatched. In germline, CDR1 is MDHEN, CDR2 SYDVKM. The CDR3 loop is CASRTTGTGGNQPQHF. The covered CDR3 bases are TGTGCCAGCAGGACGACCGGGACAGGGGGCAATCAGCCC.

A remark on this clone: The CDR3 is cut off 3 residues early in the read; its end comes from the germline J gene. The chain employs TRBV7-9 and TRBJ1-1; D is uncertain. The CDR3 has 12 residues. V was shortened by 5 bases and J by 2 bases, with 6 bases between the two germline ends. The V gene's germline CDR1 is SEHNR and CDR2 FQNEAQ (reference sequence). CDR3 DNA (partial): TGTGCCAGCAGCCCACAAAACACTGAA. It is translated as CASSPQNTE. The CDR3 in full is CASSPQNTEAFF.

Of note for this clone: Read data end 3 residues before the CDR3 end; the end is taken from the germline J gene. The chain couples TRBV13 to TRBJ2-7; TRBD1 aligns across 7 bases. The CDR3 covers 14 residues. Per the germline V gene, CDR1 is PRHDT and CDR2 is FYEKMQ (reference sequence). Losses at the gene ends were 5 bases for V and 1 base for J; bases not matched to a gene: 5. The CDR3 loop reads CASSPGQFSYEQYF. CDR3 bases read: TGTGCCAGCAGCCCGGGACAGTTTTCCTACGAG.

Of note for this clone: The CDR3 extends 3 residues past the end of the read, so its final part is completed from the germline J gene. This chain uses TRBV10-2 with TRBJ2-2; 9 nucleotides agree with TRBD1. V was clipped by 8 bases and J by 3 bases; unmatched bases: 4. Germline loops: CDR1 WSHSY, CDR2 SAAADI. The CDR3 sequence is 14 residues long. This CDR3 is CASSDRGYTGELFF. CDR3 DNA, as far as it was read: TGCGCCAGCTCCGACAGGGGGTACACCGGGGAG.

A note on this clone: The missing CDR3 end, 3 residues past where the read stops, is filled in from the germline J gene. The chain employs TRBV30 and TRBJ1-1; 7 bases are a match to TRBD1. The CDR3 totals 14 residues. The trim removed 3 bases at V and 6 bases at J, leaving 10 bases unmatched. Germline values: CDR1 GTSNPN, CDR2 SVGIG (reference sequence). CDR3 DNA, as far as it was read: TGTGCCTGGAGAACCCGGGACAGCGGGCCTGAA. As protein: CAWRTRDSGPE. The CDR3 in full is CAWRTRDSGPEAFF.

Details on this clone: The read stops 3 residues short of the end of the CDR3; the missing end is completed from the germline J gene. This sequence joins TRBV13 and TRBJ1-2; 10 nucleotides align to TRBD1. Trimming at V came to 5 bases and at J to 3 bases, leaving 3 bases not matched to a gene. The CDR3 loop spans 14 amino acids. Germline CDR1 reads PRHDT; CDR2 reads FYEKMQ (reference sequence). CDR3 region: CASSHGTGDYGYTF. CDR3 DNA (partial): TGTGCCAGCAGCCACGGGACAGGGGACTATGGC.

By frequency, this clone is medium-sized. The read terminates 3 residues ahead of where the CDR3 ends, so the germline J gene completes it. This sequence joins TRBV30 and TRBJ1-6; D call uncertain. V was clipped by 2 bases and J by 0 bases, with 11 bases between them. The CDR3 has 16 residues. CDR1 and CDR2 from the germline V gene are GTSNPN and SVGIG (reference sequence). The CDR3 spells CAWSLSGSSYNSPLHF. The CDR3 DNA, read in part, is TGTGCCTGGAGTTTATCGGGGAGCTCCTATAATTCACCC.

In the case of this clone: The read stops 3 residues short of the end of the CDR3; the missing end is completed from the germline J gene. The chain couples TRBV29-1 to TRBJ2-7; tentatively, D is TRBD1 (5 bases). In germline, CDR1 is SQVTM, CDR2 ANQGSEA. V was cut by 4 bases and J by 0 bases, with 10 bases left in between. The CDR3 has 13 residues. Incomplete CDR3 DNA: TGCAGCGTTGTTGAGACAGTCTCCTACGAG. Protein sequence: CSVVETVSYE. The whole CDR3 protein is CSVVETVSYEQYF.

To note about this clone: The sequenced fragment ends 3 residues before the CDR3 boundary, so the rest is inferred from the germline J gene. This chain uses TRBV20-1 with TRBJ2-7; 9 bases are shared with TRBD1. CDR3 size: 13 residues. After removal of 6 bases from V and 2 bases from J, the junction contained 5 bases not matched to a gene. In germline, CDR1 is DFQATT, CDR2 SNEGSKA (reference sequence). The CDR3 is CSAYRQGAYEQYF. Incomplete CDR3 DNA: TGCAGTGCGTACCGACAGGGGGCCTACGAG.

A remark on this clone: The CDR3 goes on 3 residues after the read ends, and that part is filled in from the germline J gene. The chain couples TRBV18 to TRBJ1-1, with 7 bases lining up with TRBD1. The CDR3 covers 13 residues. V shed 1 base, J shed 7 bases, and the junction held 3 bases outside the gene matches. The V gene's germline CDR1 is KGHSH and CDR2 LQKENI. The chain's CDR3 is CASSPQGAIEAFF. Partial CDR3 DNA: TGTGCCAGCTCACCACAGGGGGCCATTGAA.